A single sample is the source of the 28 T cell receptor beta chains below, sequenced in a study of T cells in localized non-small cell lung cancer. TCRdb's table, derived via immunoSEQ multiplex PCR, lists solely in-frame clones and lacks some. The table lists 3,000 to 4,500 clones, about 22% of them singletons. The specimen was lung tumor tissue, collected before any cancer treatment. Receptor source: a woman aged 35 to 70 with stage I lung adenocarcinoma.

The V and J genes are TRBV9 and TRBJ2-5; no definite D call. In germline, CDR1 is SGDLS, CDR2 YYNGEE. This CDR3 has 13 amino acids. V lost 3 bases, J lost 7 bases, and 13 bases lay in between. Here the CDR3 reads CASSGEDLVTQYF. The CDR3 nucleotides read TGTGCCAGCAGCGGAGAAGACTTAGTGACCCAGTACTTC.

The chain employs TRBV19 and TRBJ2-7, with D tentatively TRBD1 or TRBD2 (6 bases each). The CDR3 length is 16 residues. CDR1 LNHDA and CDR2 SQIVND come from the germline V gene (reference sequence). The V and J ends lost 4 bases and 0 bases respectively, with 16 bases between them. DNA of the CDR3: TGTGCCAGTAGTAATCCGGGGGCAGTCAACTCCTACGAGCAGTACTTC. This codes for CASSNPGAVNSYEQYF. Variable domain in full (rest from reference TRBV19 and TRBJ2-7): DGGITQSPKYLFRKEGQNVTLSCEQNLNHDAMYWYRQDPGQGLRLIYYSQIVNDFQKGDIAEGYSVSREKKESFPLTVTSAQKNPTAFYLCASSNPGAVNSYEQYFGPGTRLTVT.

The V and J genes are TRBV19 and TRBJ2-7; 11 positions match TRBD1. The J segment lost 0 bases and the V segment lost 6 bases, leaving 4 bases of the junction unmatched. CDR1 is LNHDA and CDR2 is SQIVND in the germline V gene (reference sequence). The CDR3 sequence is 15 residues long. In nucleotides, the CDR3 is TGTGCCAGTAGGAGGGACAGGGGGAACTCCTACGAGCAGTACTTC. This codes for CASRRDRGNSYEQYF.

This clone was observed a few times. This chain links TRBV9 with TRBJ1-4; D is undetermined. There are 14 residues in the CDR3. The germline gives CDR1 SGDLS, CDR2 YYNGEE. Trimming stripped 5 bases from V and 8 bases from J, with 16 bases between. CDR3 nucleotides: TGTGCCAGCAGTGTATACCACCGGGAGGAAAAACTGTTTTTT. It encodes CASSVYHREEKLFF.

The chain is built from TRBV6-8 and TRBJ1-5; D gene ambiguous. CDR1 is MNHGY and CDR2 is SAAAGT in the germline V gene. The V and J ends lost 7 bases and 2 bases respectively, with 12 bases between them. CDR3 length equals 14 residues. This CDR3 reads CASTHGLGNQPQHF. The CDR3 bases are TGTGCCAGCACCCACGGTCTTGGCAATCAGCCCCAGCATTTT.

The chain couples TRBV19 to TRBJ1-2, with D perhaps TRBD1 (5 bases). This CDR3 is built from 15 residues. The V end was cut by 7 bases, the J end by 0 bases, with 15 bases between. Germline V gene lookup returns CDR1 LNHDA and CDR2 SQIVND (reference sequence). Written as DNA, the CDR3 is TGTGCCAGTATCACAAGGGGTAGAACTAACTATGGCTACACCTTC. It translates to CASITRGRTNYGYTF.

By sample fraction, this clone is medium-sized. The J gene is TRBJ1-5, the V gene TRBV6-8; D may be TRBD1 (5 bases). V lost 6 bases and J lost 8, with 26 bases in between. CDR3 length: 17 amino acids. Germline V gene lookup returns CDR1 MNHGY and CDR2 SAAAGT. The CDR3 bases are TGTGCCAGCAGCCGTACCCCGGGACCCACCTCACCTGAGCCCCAGCATTTT. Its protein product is CASSRTPGPTSPEPQHF.

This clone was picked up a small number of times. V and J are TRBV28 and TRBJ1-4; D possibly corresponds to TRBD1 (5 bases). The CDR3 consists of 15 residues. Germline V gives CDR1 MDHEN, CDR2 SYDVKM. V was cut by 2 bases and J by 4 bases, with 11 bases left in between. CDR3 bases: TGTGCCAGCAGTTTAGGAGGGGTGCTTAATGAAAAACTGTTTTTT. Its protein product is CASSLGGVLNEKLFF.

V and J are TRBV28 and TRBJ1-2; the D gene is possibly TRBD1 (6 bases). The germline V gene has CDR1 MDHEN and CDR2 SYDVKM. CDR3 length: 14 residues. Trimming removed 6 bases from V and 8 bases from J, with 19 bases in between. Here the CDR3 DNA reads TGTGCCAGCAGAGTTGACACGACAGGTAGAGGCTACACCTTC. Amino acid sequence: CASRVDTTGRGYTF.

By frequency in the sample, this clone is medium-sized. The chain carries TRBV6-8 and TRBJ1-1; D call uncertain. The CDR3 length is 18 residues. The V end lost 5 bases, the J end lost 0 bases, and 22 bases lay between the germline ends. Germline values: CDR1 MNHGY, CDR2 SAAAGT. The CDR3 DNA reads TGTGCCAGCAGTCCCCAACTCTTTTCGAGCGGAATGAACACTGAAGCTTTCTTT. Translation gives CASSPQLFSSGMNTEAFF.

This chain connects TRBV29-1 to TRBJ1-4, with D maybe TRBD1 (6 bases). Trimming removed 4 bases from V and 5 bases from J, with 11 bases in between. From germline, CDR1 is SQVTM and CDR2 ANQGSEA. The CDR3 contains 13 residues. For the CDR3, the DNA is TGCAGCGTTGGTGGGGGGCTGAATGAAAAACTGTTTTTT. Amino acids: CSVGGGLNEKLFF.

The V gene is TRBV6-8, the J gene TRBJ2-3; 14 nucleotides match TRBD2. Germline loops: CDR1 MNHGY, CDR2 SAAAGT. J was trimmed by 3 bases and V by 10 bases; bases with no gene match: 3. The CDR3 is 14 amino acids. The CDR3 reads CATGTSGSTDTQYF. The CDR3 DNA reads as TGTGCCACTGGGACTAGCGGGAGTACAGATACGCAGTATTTT.

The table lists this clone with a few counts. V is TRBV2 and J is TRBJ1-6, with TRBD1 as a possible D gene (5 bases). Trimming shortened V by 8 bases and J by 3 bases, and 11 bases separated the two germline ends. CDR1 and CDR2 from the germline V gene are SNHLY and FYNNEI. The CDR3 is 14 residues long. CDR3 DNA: TGTGCCAGCCATTTCGACAGCTATAATTCACCCCTCCACTTT. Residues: CASHFDSYNSPLHF.

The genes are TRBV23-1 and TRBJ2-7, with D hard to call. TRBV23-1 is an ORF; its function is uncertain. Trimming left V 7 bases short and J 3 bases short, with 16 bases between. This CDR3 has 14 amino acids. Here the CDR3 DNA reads TGCGCCAGCAATAGTTCTCCGTGGGGCTACGAGCAGTACTTC. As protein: CASNSSPWGYEQYF.

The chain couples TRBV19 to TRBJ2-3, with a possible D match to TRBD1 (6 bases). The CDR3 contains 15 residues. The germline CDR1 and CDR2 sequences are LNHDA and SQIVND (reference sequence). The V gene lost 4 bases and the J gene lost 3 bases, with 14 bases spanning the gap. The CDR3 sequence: CASSTRGLGTDTQYF. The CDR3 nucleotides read TGTGCCAGTAGTACCAGGGGTCTGGGGACAGATACGCAGTATTTT.

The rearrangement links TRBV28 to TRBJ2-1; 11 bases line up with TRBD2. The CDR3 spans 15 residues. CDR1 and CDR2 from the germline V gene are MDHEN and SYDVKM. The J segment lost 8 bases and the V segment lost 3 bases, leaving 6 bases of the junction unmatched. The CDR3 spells CASSFGLAGGYEQFF. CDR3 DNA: TGTGCCAGCAGTTTTGGTCTAGCGGGGGGCTATGAGCAGTTCTTC.

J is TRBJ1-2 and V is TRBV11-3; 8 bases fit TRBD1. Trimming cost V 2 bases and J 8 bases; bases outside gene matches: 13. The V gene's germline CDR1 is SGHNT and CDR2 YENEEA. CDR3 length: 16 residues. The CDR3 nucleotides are TGTGCCAGCAGCTTAACATTCCGTGGGACAGGACTCGGCTACACCTTC. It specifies CASSLTFRGTGLGYTF. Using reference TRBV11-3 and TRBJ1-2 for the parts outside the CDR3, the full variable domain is EAGVVQSPRYKIIEKKQPVAFWCNPISGHNTLYWYLQNLGQGPELLIRYENEEAVDDSQLPKDRFSAERLKGVDSTLKIQPAELGDSAVYLCASSLTFRGTGLGYTFGSGTRLTVV.

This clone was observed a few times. Here the CDR3 DNA reads TGTGCCAGCAGCCCTAGGGGGAAACCGTTAGATGGCTACACCTTC. Amino acids: CASSPRGKPLDGYTF. The chain has TRBV6-8 and TRBJ1-2; D possibly corresponds to TRBD1 (6 bases). Germline V gene data show CDR1 as MNHGY and CDR2 as SAAAGT. This CDR3 has 15 residues. V was pared by 6 bases and J by 6 bases, with 20 bases between.

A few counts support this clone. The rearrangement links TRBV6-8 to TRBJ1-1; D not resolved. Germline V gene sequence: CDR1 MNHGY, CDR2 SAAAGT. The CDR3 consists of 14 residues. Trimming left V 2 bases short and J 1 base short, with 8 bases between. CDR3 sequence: CASSYGEANTEAFF. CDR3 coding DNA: TGTGCCAGCAGTTACGGAGAGGCGAACACTGAAGCTTTCTTT.

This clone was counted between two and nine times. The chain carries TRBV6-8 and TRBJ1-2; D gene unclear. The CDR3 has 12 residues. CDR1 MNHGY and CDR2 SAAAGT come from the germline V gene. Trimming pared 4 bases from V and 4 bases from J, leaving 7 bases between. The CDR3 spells CASSFTTYGYTF. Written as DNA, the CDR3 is TGTGCCAGCAGTTTCACCACCTATGGCTACACCTTC.

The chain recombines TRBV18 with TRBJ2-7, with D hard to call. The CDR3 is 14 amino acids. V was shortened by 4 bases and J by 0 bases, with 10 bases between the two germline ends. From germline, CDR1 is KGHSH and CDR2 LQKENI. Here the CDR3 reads CASSRSADSYEQYF. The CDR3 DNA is TGTGCCAGCTCACGTTCGGCCGACTCCTACGAGCAGTACTTC.

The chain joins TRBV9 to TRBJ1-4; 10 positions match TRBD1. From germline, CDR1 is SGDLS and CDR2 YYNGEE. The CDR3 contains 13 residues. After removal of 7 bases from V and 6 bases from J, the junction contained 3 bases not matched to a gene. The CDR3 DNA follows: TGTGCCAGCGGGGGACAGGGGTATGAAAAACTGTTTTTT. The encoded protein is CASGGQGYEKLFF. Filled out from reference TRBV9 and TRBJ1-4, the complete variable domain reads DSGVTQTPKHLITATGQRVTLRCSPRSGDLSVYWYQQSLDQGLQFLIQYYNGEERAKGNILERFSAQQFPDLHSELNLSSLELGDSALYFCASGGQGYEKLFFGSGTQLSVL.

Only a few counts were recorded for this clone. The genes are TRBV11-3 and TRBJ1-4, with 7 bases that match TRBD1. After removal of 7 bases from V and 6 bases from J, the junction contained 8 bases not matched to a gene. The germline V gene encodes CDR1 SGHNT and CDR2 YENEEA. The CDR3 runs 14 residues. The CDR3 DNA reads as TGTGCCAGCACCCTTACAGGGGAGGATGAAAAACTGTTTTTT. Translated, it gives CASTLTGEDEKLFF.

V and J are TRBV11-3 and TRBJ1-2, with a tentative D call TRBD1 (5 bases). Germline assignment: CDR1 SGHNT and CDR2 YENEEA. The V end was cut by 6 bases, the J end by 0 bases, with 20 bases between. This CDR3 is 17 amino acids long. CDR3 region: CASRGGSGLNPNYGYTF. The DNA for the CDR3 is TGTGCCAGCAGGGGGGGGTCGGGACTCAACCCTAACTATGGCTACACCTTC.

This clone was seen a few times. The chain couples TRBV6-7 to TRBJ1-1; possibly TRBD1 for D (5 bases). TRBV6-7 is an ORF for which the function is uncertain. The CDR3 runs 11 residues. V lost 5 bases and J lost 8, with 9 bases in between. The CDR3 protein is CASSHGTEAFF. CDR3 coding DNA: TGTGCCAGCAGTCATGGGACGGAAGCTTTCTTT.

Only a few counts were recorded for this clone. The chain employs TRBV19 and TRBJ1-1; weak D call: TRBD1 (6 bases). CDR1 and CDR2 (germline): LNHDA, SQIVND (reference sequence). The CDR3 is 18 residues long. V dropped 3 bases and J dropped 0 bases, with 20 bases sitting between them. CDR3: CASSIWPRTATLNTEAFF. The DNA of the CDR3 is TGTGCCAGTAGTATTTGGCCCCGGACAGCAACCTTGAACACTGAAGCTTTCTTT. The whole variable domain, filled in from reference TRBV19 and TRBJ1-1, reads DGGITQSPKYLFRKEGQNVTLSCEQNLNHDAMYWYRQDPGQGLRLIYYSQIVNDFQKGDIAEGYSVSREKKESFPLTVTSAQKNPTAFYLCASSIWPRTATLNTEAFFGQGTRLTVV.

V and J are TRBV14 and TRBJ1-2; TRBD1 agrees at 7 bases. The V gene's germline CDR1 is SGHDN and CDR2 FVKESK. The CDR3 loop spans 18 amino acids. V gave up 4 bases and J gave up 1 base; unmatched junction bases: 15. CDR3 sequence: CASSPGPGQLRINYGYTF. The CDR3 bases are TGTGCCAGCAGCCCCGGTCCGGGACAGTTAAGAATTAACTATGGCTACACCTTC.

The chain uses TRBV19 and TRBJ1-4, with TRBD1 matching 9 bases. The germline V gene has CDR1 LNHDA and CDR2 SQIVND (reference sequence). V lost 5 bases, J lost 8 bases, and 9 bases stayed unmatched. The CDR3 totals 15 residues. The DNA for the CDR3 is TGTGCCAGTAGTTTCCGGGACAGGGCCCGCGAAAAACTGTTTTTT. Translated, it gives CASSFRDRAREKLFF.